What follows are 29 T cell receptor beta chains derived from one specimen sequenced in a study of CD4 and CD8 cells across lung adenocarcinoma regions (dated by TCRdb to about 2018). The method was PCR. The sequencer was a HiSeq X Ten. TCRdb redid the processing of the public reads, applying fastp at Q25 and MiXCR, and retained in-frame beta chains. Here each entry gathers all rows of one CDR3 protein and keeps the most common genes and DNA. Recorded for this sample are 12,000 to 15,000 distinct CDR3 sequences; about 48% of them occurred a single time. Clones ranked in the top ten supply roughly 17% of the sample. Sample: CD4+ T cells from the center of a lung tumor. Read against the paper, the sample's cell subset or site label means: tumor center region. These TCRs come from a male donor with lung adenocarcinoma. The CD4 and CD8 labels of this study may be unreliable.

This clonotype is labeled as medium-sized. This chain joins TRBV6-5 and TRBJ2-3, with TRBD1 identical over 8 bases. The CDR3 length is 16 residues. The V gene end was trimmed by 6 bases and the J gene end by 2 bases; junction bases not matched to a gene: 10. Germline CDR1 reads MNHEY; CDR2 reads SVGAGI. The CDR3 nucleotides read TGTGCCAGCAGGGCCCGGGACAGGCAAAACACAGATACGCAGTATTTT. Translated: CASRARDRQNTDTQYF.

This chain joins TRBV10-2 and TRBJ2-1; perhaps TRBD2 as D (6 bases). The CDR3 has 14 residues. Trimming left V 0 bases short and J 12 bases short, with 15 bases between. Germline V lookup: CDR1 WSHSY, CDR2 SAAADI. The CDR3 loop is CASSESTVTSWQFF. CDR3 DNA sequence: TGCGCCAGCAGTGAGTCGACTGTTACTAGCTGGCAGTTCTTC.

This chain links TRBV11-2 with TRBJ2-1, with TRBD2 matching over 13 bases. The V segment lost 6 bases and the J segment 8 bases; nucleotides outside the gene matches: 1. Germline CDR1 and CDR2: SGHAT and FQNNGV. This CDR3 comprises 13 residues. This CDR3 reads CASSGLAGDEQFF. The CDR3 nucleotides read TGTGCCAGCAGTGGACTAGCGGGAGATGAGCAGTTCTTC.

This clonotype has just a few counts. This sequence joins TRBV6-1 and TRBJ1-4, with D possibly TRBD1 on 5 matching bases. The CDR3 sequence is 14 residues long. In germline, CDR1 is MNHNS, CDR2 SASEGT. Trimming took off 6 bases at V and 6 bases at J, with 14 bases between the two ends. CDR3 in amino acids: CASRSGGGDEKLFF. As DNA, the CDR3 is TGTGCCAGCAGATCGGGGGGAGGGGATGAAAAACTGTTTTTT.

Turning to this clonotype: No conserved phenylalanine or tryptophan is present at the end of the CDR3, so a read error is the likely explanation. The DNA is left out, because the CDR3 cannot be placed on it with certainty; the CDR3 is given as TCRdb lists it. The V and J genes are TRBV6-1 and TRBJ2-1; TRBD2 reflects the table's D call only, with no check against the DNA. Per germline, CDR1 MNHNS and CDR2 SASEGT. The CDR3 is made up of 12 amino acids, end residues included. CDR3 region: CASSGGQGTLAG.

This clonotype is categorized as large. The chain has TRBV10-2 and TRBJ2-5; 7 bases match TRBD2. The germline CDR1 and CDR2 sequences are WSHSY and SAAADI. J was trimmed by 4 bases and V by 8 bases; bases with no gene match: 7. The CDR3 contains 13 residues. This CDR3 is CASAGTTGETQYF. The CDR3 DNA follows: TGCGCCAGCGCCGGGACTACTGGAGAGACCCAGTACTTC.

The chain employs TRBV6-1 and TRBJ2-3; maybe TRBD1 (5 bases). CDR3 length: 14 residues. CDR1 and CDR2 (germline): MNHNS, SASEGT. V was trimmed by 6 bases and J by 1 base, leaving 11 bases between them. The CDR3 spells CASRDSRGTDTQYF. The CDR3 DNA reads TGTGCCAGCAGGGATAGCAGGGGCACAGATACGCAGTATTTT.

The rearrangement joins TRBV7-3 to TRBJ2-3, with 8 nucleotides matching TRBD2. The germline V gene encodes CDR1 SGHTA and CDR2 FQGTGA. The CDR3 consists of 17 residues. Trimming took 3 bases from V and 3 from J; bases not matched to a gene: 11. The CDR3, as DNA: TGTGCCAGCAGCTTCGGTGGCGGGGGACTAGAGACAGATACGCAGTATTTT. It codes for CASSFGGGGLETDTQYF.

This clonotype is labeled medium-sized. The V gene is TRBV27, the J gene TRBJ2-1, with D tentatively TRBD2 (6 bases). The closer fit of TRBJ2-7 to the DNA end suggests the J call may be wrong. The CDR3 totals 14 residues. Germline CDR1 and CDR2: MNHEY and SMNVEV (reference sequence). CDR3 nucleotide sequence: TGTGCCAGCAGTTTAATTGCCGGGGGATACGAGCAGTACTTC. It is translated as CASSLIAGGYEQYF.

Turning to this clonotype: Germline and junction disagree at one end, which may indicate a read error. The chain carries TRBV6-1 and TRBJ2-3; D tentatively fits TRBD1 or TRBD2 (5 bases each). The end of the DNA is better explained by TRBJ2-1, so the J call may be wrong. This CDR3 has 14 residues. Germline V CDR1 and CDR2: MNHNS, SASEGT. The CDR3 is CASSPPGSRDAQFF. The CDR3 coding sequence is TGTGCGAGCAGCCCTCCTGGGAGCAGGGATGCGCAGTTCTTC.

This clonotype has just a few counts. The chain employs TRBV6-1 and TRBJ1-2; tentative D call: TRBD1 (5 bases). This CDR3 contains 15 residues. Trimming pared 7 bases from V and 6 bases from J, leaving 21 bases between. Germline V gene lookup returns CDR1 MNHNS and CDR2 SASEGT. CDR3 nucleotides: TGTGCCAGCACCCCGCGATACAGGACCTTCGATGGCTACACCTTC. Translating it yields CASTPRYRTFDGYTF.

The table lists this clonotype with a few counts. This chain connects TRBV20-1 to TRBJ2-5, with 11 bases matching TRBD2. V trimming: 3 bases; J trimming: 4 bases; junction bases outside the gene matches: 4. This CDR3 has 14 residues. Germline V gene sequence: CDR1 DFQATT, CDR2 SNEGSKA (reference sequence). The CDR3: CSASGLAGGETQYF. CDR3 in DNA: TGCAGTGCTAGTGGGCTAGCGGGAGGAGAGACCCAGTACTTC.

The chain employs TRBV10-3 and TRBJ2-2; D may be TRBD2 (5 bases). The J call is doubtful: the DNA matches TRBJ2-3 better. The germline V gene has CDR1 ENHRY and CDR2 SYGVKD. The CDR3 consists of 15 residues. The CDR3 region is CAPSLRAASTEAQYF. CDR3 nucleotide sequence: TGTGCCCCGTCGTTGCGGGCGGCGAGCACAGAGGCGCAGTATTTT.

The sample holds many counts of this clonotype. The V call is TRBV12-3 or TRBV12-4, the J call TRBJ2-5, with 11 bases that match TRBD2. This CDR3 is 14 amino acids long. V lost 6 bases, J lost 4 bases, and 4 bases stayed unmatched. The CDR3 DNA reads TGTGCCAGCAGACCAGGGACTAGCGGAGAGACCCAGTACTTC. Residues: CASRPGTSGETQYF.

The rearrangement uses TRBV27 and TRBJ2-3; 7 bases line up with TRBD2. The V segment lost 7 bases and the J segment 11 bases; nucleotides outside the gene matches: 18. Germline values: CDR1 MNHEY, CDR2 SMNVEV (reference sequence). The CDR3 sequence is 15 residues long. The CDR3 is CASTLGAGTKNMQYF. CDR3 DNA: TGTGCCAGCACCTTGGGAGCGGGGACCAAAAACATGCAGTATTTT.

This clonotype appeared once. The chain joins TRBV10-3 to TRBJ2-5; TRBD1 aligns across 7 bases. Germline V gene lookup returns CDR1 ENHRY and CDR2 SYGVKD. The CDR3 length is 14 residues. In nucleotides, the CDR3 is TGTGCGGGCCACAGGGGCCAAAACCAAGACATCCAGTACTTC. This encodes CAGHRGQNQDIQYF.

This clonotype was seen once. This chain links TRBV14 with TRBJ2-5; a possible D gene is TRBD2 (6 bases). The CDR3 is 20 amino acids. CDR1 is SGHDN and CDR2 is FVKESK in the germline V gene. V was cut by 2 bases and J by 1 base, with 26 bases left in between. CDR3 nucleotides: TGTGCCAGCAGCCAATCCGTCTCGGGGGATACCTTAGCGAGCCAAGAGACCCAGTACTTC. Translation: CASSQSVSGDTLASQETQYF.

The V gene is TRBV5-4, the J gene TRBJ2-1; either TRBD1 or TRBD2 may supply D (6 bases each). Trimming removed 0 bases at V and 4 bases at J, with 14 bases between. The length of the CDR3 is 16 residues. Germline CDR1 is SGHNT and CDR2 is YYREEE (reference sequence). The CDR3, as DNA: TGTGCCAGCAGCTTGGAAGGGGGGCTAGTATACAATGAGCAGTTCTTC. Translating it yields CASSLEGGLVYNEQFF.

The rearrangement uses TRBV10-1 and TRBJ2-3; 9 bases agree with TRBD2. The CDR3 has 16 residues. Trimming cost V 6 bases and J 11 bases; bases outside gene matches: 18. Looked up from germline, CDR1 is WNHNN and CDR2 is SYGVQD (reference sequence). CDR3 in amino acids: CASSRRSSGGQNMQYF. The CDR3 nucleotides are TGCGCCAGCAGCCGACGGAGTAGCGGGGGCCAAAACATGCAGTATTTT.

Relative to its sample, this clonotype is medium-sized (0.01 to 0.1%). The chain has TRBV6-5 and TRBJ2-1; tentative D call: TRBD2 (5 bases). CDR3 length equals 16 residues. Trimming removed 4 bases from V and 0 bases from J, with 13 bases in between. CDR1 is MNHEY, CDR2 SVGAGI, per germline. CDR3 amino acids: CASSSPGLLSYNEQFF. Written as DNA, the CDR3 is TGTGCCAGCAGTTCCCCTGGACTCCTCTCCTACAATGAGCAGTTCTTC.

This clonotype occurred once. A read error may account for a junction end that differs from germline. CDR3 nucleotide sequence: TGTGCCATCAGCAGGGGGGTGAGAGCCAAAAACATTCAGTATTTC. Translation: CAISRGVRAKNIQYF. The chain joins TRBV10-3 to TRBJ2-4, with D maybe TRBD1 (7 bases). The CDR3 loop spans 15 amino acids. Per germline, CDR1 ENHRY and CDR2 SYGVKD.

The V gene is TRBV11-3, the J gene TRBJ1-1; possible D gene TRBD1, 6 bases. This CDR3 is built from 14 residues. V was clipped by 3 bases and J by 4 bases, with 12 bases between them. In germline, CDR1 is SGHNT, CDR2 YENEEA. The CDR3: CASSLGRGSTEAFF. The CDR3 bases are TGTGCCAGCAGCTTGGGAAGGGGGAGCACTGAAGCTTTCTTT.

Remarks on this clonotype: One junction end disagrees with the germline gene, perhaps due to a read error. The chain combines TRBV6-5 with TRBJ1-5; D ambiguous. The CDR3 has 13 residues. Germline V lookup: CDR1 MNHEY, CDR2 SVGAGI. The CDR3 DNA reads TGTGCCAGCAGTATACAGAGCAATCAGCCCCACCACTTT. Protein product: CASSIQSNQPHHF.

In its sample, this clonotype was seen many times. The chain combines TRBV6-1 with TRBJ2-7, with D perhaps matching TRBD1 (6 bases). CDR1 is MNHNS and CDR2 is SASEGT in the germline V gene. The ends were cut back, 6 bases at V and 2 bases at J, with 11 bases in the middle. This CDR3 has 13 amino acids. The DNA for the CDR3 is TGTGCCAGCAGCCCGGACAGTGCCTACGAGCAGTACTTC. It translates to CASSPDSAYEQYF.

The chain joins TRBV6-1 to TRBJ2-1, with 11 bases lining up with TRBD2. V was clipped by 6 bases and J by 4 bases; unmatched bases: 5. Germline assignment: CDR1 MNHNS and CDR2 SASEGT. The CDR3 runs 15 residues. The CDR3 spells CASSRLAGGYNEQFF. In DNA form, the CDR3 reads TGTGCCAGCAGCCGTCTAGCGGGAGGATACAATGAGCAGTTCTTC.

This clonotype was seen ten or more times. The chain carries TRBV6-5 and TRBJ1-2; maybe TRBD1 (5 bases). The CDR3 contains 12 residues. Germline lookup yields CDR1 MNHEY and CDR2 SVGAGI. Trimming left V 5 bases short and J 8 bases short, with 12 bases between. The CDR3 spells CASSTRTRGYTF. CDR3 DNA sequence: TGTGCCAGCAGTACTCGGACACGAGGCTACACCTTC.

Of note for this clonotype: The junction shows a germline mismatch at one end, possibly a read error. The V and J genes are TRBV10-2 and TRBJ2-2; D might be TRBD2 (6 bases). This CDR3 spans 18 amino acids. The germline gives CDR1 WSHSY, CDR2 SAAADI. The CDR3 nucleotides read TGCGCCAGCAGTGAGTCAAATCTAGGAAACGGGAGCACCGAGGAGCAGTTTTTT. Its translation is CASSESNLGNGSTEEQFF.

Judged by abundance, this clonotype is medium-sized. The chain links TRBV11-2 to TRBJ2-3; either TRBD1 or TRBD2 may fit D (5 bases each). CDR1 is SGHAT and CDR2 is FQNNGV in the germline V gene. V was trimmed by 3 bases and J by 5 bases, leaving 12 bases between them. CDR3 length: 14 residues. CDR3 nucleotide sequence: TGTGCCAGCAGCTTGGGACCGGGCGGAGATACGCAGTATTTT. Amino acid sequence: CASSLGPGGDTQYF.

By share, this clonotype counts as medium-sized. The CDR3, as DNA: TGCGCCAGCAGTGCTAGCGGGATGAACACCGGGGAGCTGTTTTTT. Amino acid sequence: CASSASGMNTGELFF. The V call is TRBV10-1, the J call TRBJ2-2, with 9 bases that match TRBD2. Germline assignment: CDR1 WNHNN and CDR2 SYGVQD (reference sequence). Losses at the gene ends were 4 bases for V and 1 base for J; bases not matched to a gene: 1. The CDR3 has 15 residues.